These 2 T cell receptor beta chains were sequenced from one sample in a study of cytomegalovirus exposure and HLA in healthy donors (dated by TCRdb to about 2017). The receptor library was made with the immunoSEQ multiplex PCR assay. For the multiplex PCR, a mixture combining 60 forward primers for TCR Vbeta segments and 13 reverse primers for TCR Jbeta segments was used. TCRdb holds this immuneACCESS table with in-frame rearrangements only. Some clones are missing; in checked studies, unresolved V genes explain under half, and the rest has no known cause. The sample records 250,000 to 300,000 clones, just under 85% of which are singletons. Jointly, the top ten make up about 2% of the sample. Sequenced sample: PBMCs. These receptors came from a middle-aged woman in good health and CMV-seropositive.

The sample holds a few counts of this clone. This chain links TRBV11-2 with TRBJ2-3; D might be TRBD2 (6 bases). CDR1 and CDR2 from the germline V gene are SGHAT and FQNNGV. The CDR3 runs to 11 residues. V gave up 4 bases and J gave up 10 bases, with 9 bases separating them. The CDR3 nucleotides read TGTGCCAGCAGCTCTTGGGGGGCGCAGTATTTT. Translating gives CASSSWGAQYF. Full variable domain (missing parts from reference TRBV11-2 and TRBJ2-3): EAGVAQSPRYKIIEKRQSVAFWCNPISGHATLYWYQQILGQGPKLLIQFQNNGVVDDSQLPKDRFSAERLKGVDSTLKIQPAKLEDSAVYLCASSSWGAQYFGPGTRLTVL.

The rearrangement joins TRBV30 to TRBJ2-7; 10 nucleotides agree with TRBD1. The ends lost 7 bases at V and 3 bases at J; junction bases unmatched: 6. Germline V gives CDR1 GTSNPN, CDR2 SVGIG (reference sequence). The CDR3 totals 13 residues. The CDR3 DNA is TGTGCCTACCGGGACAGGGGCTTCTACGAGCAGTACTTC. Encoded protein: CAYRDRGFYEQYF. The variable domain in full, completed from reference TRBV30 and TRBJ2-7, reads SQTIHQWPATLVQPVGSPLSLECTVEGTSNPNLYWYRQAAGRGLQLLFYSVGIGQISSEVPQNLSASRPQDRQFILSSKKLLLSDSGFYLCAYRDRGFYEQYFGPGTRLTVT.